The present T cell receptor beta chain was sequenced within a study of T cells after yellow fever vaccination. Synthesis of TCR cDNA relied on 5'RACE template switching, which attached a universal primer site and UMIs. From the 5' RACE reads, TCRdb called clonotypes with MiXCR, one entry per CDR3 protein. The sample holds about 260,000 distinct CDR3 sequences, 10% to 15% seen once. After removal of 5 bases from V and 5 bases from J, the junction contained 9 bases not matched to a gene. This CDR3 is built from 14 residues. CDR1 and CDR2 (germline): SQVTM, ANQGSEA. This material consisted of CD4+ T cells sorted from PBMCs, taken 45 days after the yellow fever booster vaccination. V gene TRBV29-1 combines with J gene TRBJ2-5, with TRBD2 identical over 9 bases. This sequence was found in a man between 25 and 39 years old who received the YFV17D yellow fever vaccine. CDR3 sequence reads: CSVRGSGGRETQYF. For the CDR3, the DNA is TGCAGCGTTCGTGGTAGCGGGGGTAGGGAGACCCAGTACTTC.